A single sample gave rise to the 26 T cell receptor beta chains below, sequenced in a study of blood T cell dynamics during melanoma immunotherapy. Specified time point: pre-treatment baseline. This table comes from immunoSEQ multiplex PCR, and its TCRdb copy is limited to in-frame clones, with some not included. The repertoire holds approximately 15,000 clones, with roughly 84% as singletons. The source material was blood, sampled from a patient treated with checkpoint blockade. These receptors originate from a human donor with melanoma.

The chain has TRBV28 and TRBJ1-2, with TRBD1 as a possible D gene (6 bases). The V and J ends lost 5 bases and 4 bases respectively, with 17 bases between them. CDR1 and CDR2 from the germline V gene are MDHEN and SYDVKM. The CDR3 totals 15 residues. CDR3 residues: CASSQPTGTLYGYTF. Written as DNA, the CDR3 is TGTGCCAGCAGTCAACCGACAGGTACACTCTATGGCTACACCTTC.

The rearrangement joins TRBV4-1 to TRBJ2-5, with a weak D call TRBD2 (5 bases). Germline CDR1 reads MGHRA; CDR2 reads YSYEKL. Trimming left V 2 bases short and J 1 base short, with 11 bases between. The CDR3 has 15 amino acids. CDR3 sequence reads: CASSQTEAGQETQYF. The CDR3 DNA sequence: TGCGCCAGCAGCCAAACAGAGGCGGGCCAAGAGACCCAGTACTTC.

A remark on this clone: Other DNA sequences in the same sample also yield this CDR3. This chain uses TRBV11-3 with TRBJ2-7, with D unclear. The V end lost 3 bases, the J end lost 3 bases, and 3 bases lay between the germline ends. The germline CDR1 and CDR2 sequences are SGHNT and YENEEA. The CDR3 is 11 amino acids. The CDR3 coding sequence is TGTGCCAGCAGCTTGTTCTACGAGCAGTACTTC. Translation gives CASSLFYEQYF.

The rearrangement uses TRBV4-3 and TRBJ2-6; 8 bases line up with TRBD1. The V and J ends lost 8 bases and 3 bases, in that order; junction bases with no gene match: 6. CDR3 length: 15 amino acids. CDR1 LGHNA and CDR2 YSLEER come from the germline V gene. Here the CDR3 reads CASGQGAFGANVLTF. The CDR3 DNA is TGCGCCAGCGGACAGGGAGCATTTGGGGCCAACGTCCTGACTTTC.

This chain connects TRBV7-3 to TRBJ1-1; TRBD1 matches 7 bases. V lost 2 bases to trimming and J lost 2 bases; unmatched junction nucleotides: 5. This CDR3 comprises 15 residues. In germline, CDR1 is SGHTA, CDR2 FQGTGA. This CDR3 is CASSLQGEPNTEAFF. The DNA for the CDR3 is TGTGCCAGCAGCTTACAGGGGGAACCTAACACTGAAGCTTTCTTT.

Turning to this clone: At the DNA level, this CDR3 is encoded by other sequences in the same sample as well. The chain couples TRBV6-1 to TRBJ1-6; unclear D gene. This CDR3 is 15 amino acids long. The V and J ends lost 2 bases and 7 bases respectively, with 12 bases between them. Looked up from germline, CDR1 is MNHNS and CDR2 is SASEGT. In DNA, the CDR3 is TGTGCCAGCAGTGAACCCGGACGGACCAATTCACCCCTCCACTTT. Translation: CASSEPGRTNSPLHF.

The J gene is TRBJ2-5, the V gene TRBV20-1; TRBD2 is a possible D gene (5 bases). The CDR3 has 11 residues. Trimming pared 6 bases from V and 3 bases from J, leaving 8 bases between. The germline CDR1 and CDR2 sequences are DFQATT and SNEGSKA (reference sequence). CDR3 in DNA: TGCAGTGCCCCACTAGAAGAGACCCAGTACTTC. Translating gives CSAPLEETQYF.

This clone appeared a few times. The rearrangement links TRBV5-1 to TRBJ2-2; 8 bases line up with TRBD2. J was trimmed by 5 bases and V by 5 bases; bases with no gene match: 8. CDR3 length: 15 residues. Germline values: CDR1 SGHRS, CDR2 YFSETQ. CDR3: CASSSGTSWTGELFF. The CDR3 region has the DNA TGCGCCAGCAGTTCCGGGACTAGTTGGACCGGGGAGCTGTTTTTT. The whole variable domain, filled in from reference TRBV5-1 and TRBJ2-2, reads KAGVTQTPRYLIKTRGQQVTLSCSPISGHRSVSWYQQTPGQGLQFLFEYFSETQRNKGNFPGRFSGRQFSNSRSEMNVSTLELGDSALYLCASSSGTSWTGELFFGEGSRLTVL.

The chain is built from TRBV5-8 and TRBJ2-1, with D perhaps matching TRBD2 (5 bases). CDR3 length equals 16 residues. V was clipped by 1 base and J by 6 bases, with 17 bases between them. Germline CDR1 reads SGHTS; CDR2 reads YDEGEE. The CDR3 here is CASSLKWASGSNEQFF. DNA for the CDR3: TGTGCCAGCAGCTTGAAGTGGGCAAGCGGATCCAATGAGCAGTTCTTC.

The chain joins TRBV29-1 to TRBJ1-5, with D possibly being TRBD1 (6 bases). The CDR3 runs 14 residues. Trimming shortened V by 6 bases and J by 5 bases, and 17 bases separated the two germline ends. The germline CDR1 and CDR2 sequences are SQVTM and ANQGSEA. CDR3 sequence: CSVRRGGIDQPQHF. In nucleotides, the CDR3 is TGCAGCGTCAGAAGAGGGGGAATAGATCAGCCCCAGCATTTT.

The rearrangement joins TRBV4-3 to TRBJ1-3; the D is unclear. The germline gives CDR1 LGHNA, CDR2 YSLEER. Trimming cost V 0 bases and J 1 base, with 7 bases left between them. The CDR3 totals 15 residues. CDR3 coding DNA: TGCGCCAGCAGCCAAGATCGGGAATCTGGAAACACCATATATTTT. Its translation: CASSQDRESGNTIYF.

This CDR3 reads CASSFGGRTTDTQYF. The CDR3 nucleotides read TGCGCCAGCAGCTTTGGCGGGAGGACGACAGATACGCAGTATTTT. The chain recombines TRBV5-1 with TRBJ2-3, with 8 bases identical to TRBD2. Germline-derived CDR1 and CDR2 are SGHRS and YFSETQ. J was trimmed by 3 bases and V by 2 bases; bases with no gene match: 5. The CDR3 covers 15 residues.

The V gene is TRBV4-3, the J gene TRBJ2-7; 8 bases fit TRBD1. The CDR3 is 13 amino acids. V lost 4 bases to trimming and J lost 5 bases; unmatched junction nucleotides: 4. Per the germline V gene, CDR1 is LGHNA and CDR2 is YSLEER. CDR3: CASSPSDRDEQYF. CDR3 DNA sequence: TGCGCCAGCAGCCCGTCGGACAGGGACGAGCAGTACTTC.

The rearrangement joins TRBV19 to TRBJ2-3; 7 bases are a match to TRBD2. V lost 1 base to trimming and J lost 4 bases; unmatched junction nucleotides: 5. CDR3 length equals 15 residues. Germline values: CDR1 LNHDA, CDR2 SQIVND (reference sequence). CDR3 bases: TGTGCCAGTAGTATAGCCAGCGGGAAGTCAGATACGCAGTATTTT. Translation: CASSIASGKSDTQYF. The whole variable domain, filled in from reference TRBV19 and TRBJ2-3, reads DGGITQSPKYLFRKEGQNVTLSCEQNLNHDAMYWYRQDPGQGLRLIYYSQIVNDFQKGDIAEGYSVSREKKESFPLTVTSAQKNPTAFYLCASSIASGKSDTQYFGPGTRLTVL.

The CDR3 nucleotides read TGTGCCAGCAGCCTTAACAGGGGGAACACCGGGGAGCTGTTTTTT. This sequence encodes CASSLNRGNTGELFF. The chain carries TRBV11-1 and TRBJ2-2; TRBD1 agrees at 7 bases. V trimming: 5 bases; J trimming: 1 base; junction bases outside the gene matches: 4. This CDR3 is 15 amino acids long. Germline values: CDR1 SGHAT, CDR2 FQDESV (reference sequence).

The chain couples TRBV11-3 to TRBJ2-7; no reliable D call. Trimming cost V 5 bases and J 1 base, with 3 bases left between them. This CDR3 has 11 residues. Per germline, CDR1 SGHNT and CDR2 YENEEA. For the CDR3, the DNA is TGTGCCAGCAGCGAGTCCTACGAGCAGTACTTC. Translation gives CASSESYEQYF.

The chain links TRBV7-9 to TRBJ2-2, with a possible D match to TRBD2 (5 bases). The V gene lost 7 bases and the J gene lost 5 bases, with 8 bases spanning the gap. Germline CDR1 is SEHNR and CDR2 is FQNEAQ (reference sequence). This CDR3 is 12 amino acids long. CDR3 region: CASTPGTGELFF. The CDR3 DNA follows: TGTGCCAGCACCCCGGGGACCGGGGAGCTGTTTTTT.

The chain has TRBV5-1 and TRBJ2-5; 11 positions agree with TRBD1. CDR1 is SGHRS and CDR2 is YFSETQ in the germline V gene. Trimming cost V 4 bases and J 1 base; bases outside gene matches: 3. The CDR3 is 15 amino acids. CDR3: CASSSGQGAQETQYF. CDR3 nucleotide sequence: TGCGCCAGCAGCAGCGGACAGGGGGCCCAAGAGACCCAGTACTTC.

The chain has TRBV5-1 and TRBJ2-5; 14 bases are shared with TRBD2. J was trimmed by 9 bases and V by 4 bases; bases with no gene match: 5. This CDR3 contains 14 residues. CDR1 and CDR2 from the germline V gene are SGHRS and YFSETQ. The CDR3 bases are TGCGCCAGCAGCACCCGACTAGCGGGAGGGCCCCAGTACTTC. Translating it yields CASSTRLAGGPQYF.

The chain employs TRBV28 and TRBJ1-2, with a tentative D call TRBD1 (5 bases). The germline gives CDR1 MDHEN, CDR2 SYDVKM. With 4 bases removed from V and 1 base from J, the gap between germline ends came to 16 bases. The CDR3 contains 16 residues. The CDR3 here is CASSSPGQGLNYGYTF. The DNA for the CDR3 is TGTGCCAGCAGTTCTCCTGGGCAGGGACTTAACTATGGCTACACCTTC.

The genes are TRBV28 and TRBJ1-5; no reliable D call. V was trimmed by 1 base and J by 2 bases, leaving 12 bases between them. This CDR3 is 16 amino acids long. The germline CDR1 and CDR2 sequences are MDHEN and SYDVKM. CDR3 region: CASSLLQMMGNQPQHF. CDR3 bases: TGTGCCAGCAGTTTATTGCAGATGATGGGCAATCAGCCCCAGCATTTT.

The CDR3 nucleotides read TGTGCCAGCAGCCAAGGGGCGGGGGGGGAGATACAAGAGACCCAGTACTTC. Amino acid sequence: CASSQGAGGEIQETQYF. The V call is TRBV4-2, the J call TRBJ2-5; 9 nucleotides match TRBD2. This CDR3 region has 17 residues. The germline CDR1 and CDR2 sequences are LGHNA and YNFKEQ. Losses at the gene ends were 1 base for V and 2 bases for J; bases not matched to a gene: 8.

The chain uses TRBV6-1 and TRBJ2-7, with 9 bases aligning to TRBD2. CDR1 and CDR2 (germline): MNHNS, SASEGT. This CDR3 spans 15 amino acids. The trim removed 6 bases at V and 3 bases at J, leaving 9 bases unmatched. CDR3 bases: TGTGCCAGCAGCGGGGCTAGCGGGACCCACTACGAGCAGTACTTC. It encodes CASSGASGTHYEQYF.

The gene calls are TRBV19 and TRBJ2-1; TRBD2 matches 7 bases. The germline gives CDR1 LNHDA, CDR2 SQIVND (reference sequence). The junction had 9 bases not matched to a gene; V was cut back by 7 bases and J by 3 bases. The CDR3 is 15 residues long. CDR3 residues: CASKVGGSVYNEQFF. CDR3 DNA sequence: TGTGCCAGTAAAGTCGGCGGGAGCGTCTACAATGAGCAGTTCTTC.

V usage is TRBV28 and J usage is TRBJ2-3; no clear D. Between the trimmed V and J ends, which lost 4 bases and 1 base, there was a span of 3 bases. The CDR3 length is 12 residues. The germline V gene has CDR1 MDHEN and CDR2 SYDVKM. The CDR3 nucleotides read TGTGCCAGCAGTTCTGGCACAGATACGCAGTATTTT. Amino acid sequence: CASSSGTDTQYF.

J is TRBJ1-4 and V is TRBV21-1; the table's D call TRBD1 went unverified against the DNA. TRBV21-1 is a recognized pseudogene. The CDR3 totals 15 residues. The CDR3: CASSKVRQGNEKLFF. The CDR3 DNA follows: TGTGCCAGCAGCAAAGTCCGACAGGGAAATGAAAAACTGTTTTTT.